The 15 T cell receptor beta chains given below trace back to one sample, sequenced in a study of CD8 T cells in Susac syndrome. It was with random hexamers that about 0.45 to 1 ug RNA was reverse transcribed. TCRdb fed the immunoSEQ multiplex PCR reads into MiXCR, producing one record per CDR3 protein. Of approximately 200,000 distinct CDR3 sequences listed, 90% to 95% are singletons. Sequences were obtained from CD4+ T cells from PBMCs. The source of these receptors is a human donor with multiple sclerosis.

The rearrangement links TRBV20-1 to TRBJ2-1; D not certain. Germline CDR1 and CDR2: DFQATT and SNEGSKA (reference sequence). The ends were cut back, 7 bases at V and 5 bases at J, with 9 bases in the middle. The CDR3 sequence is 11 residues long. CDR3 residues: CSGQFNNEQFF. In DNA form, the CDR3 reads TGCAGTGGGCAGTTCAACAATGAGCAGTTCTTC.

The chain combines TRBV5-1 with TRBJ2-1; D gene ambiguous. The CDR3 totals 14 residues. The germline V gene has CDR1 SGHRS and CDR2 YFSETQ. V lost 4 bases and J 6 bases, leaving 14 bases between the germline ends. The CDR3: CASSAGALSNEQFF. CDR3 bases: TGCGCCAGCAGCGCCGGCGCTTTATCCAATGAGCAGTTCTTC. Full variable domain (outside the CDR3, taken from reference TRBV5-1 and TRBJ2-1): KAGVTQTPRYLIKTRGQQVTLSCSPISGHRSVSWYQQTPGQGLQFLFEYFSETQRNKGNFPGRFSGRQFSNSRSEMNVSTLELGDSALYLCASSAGALSNEQFFGPGTRLTVL.

The chain combines TRBV9 with TRBJ2-1, with D unclear. Germline lookup yields CDR1 SGDLS and CDR2 YYNGEE. This CDR3 region has 13 residues. The V gene lost 1 base and the J gene lost 5 bases, with 7 bases spanning the gap. This CDR3 is CASSVSPNNEQFF. For the CDR3, the DNA is TGTGCCAGCAGCGTAAGCCCCAACAATGAGCAGTTCTTC.

The V and J genes are TRBV29-1 and TRBJ2-7; no clear D. CDR1 SQVTM and CDR2 ANQGSEA come from the germline V gene. This CDR3 is 13 amino acids long. Trimming pared 4 bases from V and 5 bases from J, leaving 15 bases between. The CDR3 region is CSVGPRMPHEQYF. The CDR3 nucleotides read TGCAGCGTTGGTCCACGGATGCCCCACGAGCAGTACTTC.

The rearrangement links TRBV30 to TRBJ1-5; D is undetermined. This CDR3 spans 13 amino acids. Germline CDR1 GTSNPN, CDR2 SVGIG (reference sequence). V gave up 0 bases and J gave up 5 bases, with 8 bases separating them. The CDR3 DNA reads TGTGCCTGGAGTGTACTTAGGGATCAGCCCCAGCATTTT. Protein: CAWSVLRDQPQHF.

This chain connects TRBV12-5 to TRBJ1-1; 7 bases align to TRBD1. This CDR3 spans 14 amino acids. The germline gives CDR1 LGHNT, CDR2 FRNRAP. V trimming: 5 bases; J trimming: 8 bases; junction bases outside the gene matches: 11. The CDR3 nucleotides read TGTGCTAGTGGTCCCGACAGGGCGCTAGTGGAAGCTTTCTTT. Translation gives CASGPDRALVEAFF.

CDR3 DNA sequence: TGTGCCTGGCGGTTCTTGAGCACTGAAGCTTTCTTT. Its translation is CAWRFLSTEAFF. This rearrangement joins TRBV30 to TRBJ1-1; no definite D call. Per the germline V gene, CDR1 is GTSNPN and CDR2 is SVGIG (reference sequence). The V and J ends lost 5 bases and 4 bases respectively, with 11 bases between them. The CDR3 spans 12 residues.

V usage is TRBV4-1 and J usage is TRBJ2-5; tentative D call: TRBD1 (5 bases). The CDR3 runs 13 residues. CDR1 and CDR2 (germline): MGHRA, YSYEKL. With 0 bases removed from V and 4 bases from J, the gap between germline ends came to 6 bases. CDR3 region: CASSQDRGETQYF. Written as DNA, the CDR3 is TGCGCCAGCAGCCAAGATAGGGGAGAGACCCAGTACTTC.

The chain uses TRBV7-2 and TRBJ2-1; D is possibly TRBD1 (6 bases). The ends were cut back, 2 bases at V and 7 bases at J, with 18 bases in the middle. CDR1 and CDR2 from the germline V gene are SGHTA and FQGNSA. The CDR3 runs to 16 residues. The CDR3 sequence: CASSLNTGILGNEQFF. DNA of the CDR3: TGTGCCAGCAGCTTAAATACAGGGATTCTAGGAAATGAGCAGTTCTTC.

The chain combines TRBV5-1 with TRBJ2-5; TRBD1 might be the D (5 bases). This CDR3 is built from 14 residues. Trimming left V 7 bases short and J 2 bases short, with 15 bases between. CDR1 and CDR2 (germline): SGHRS, YFSETQ. The chain's CDR3 is CASGGVAGQETQYF. CDR3 bases: TGCGCCAGCGGTGGAGTAGCAGGGCAAGAGACCCAGTACTTC.

The sample holds one count of this clonotype. V usage is TRBV30 and J usage is TRBJ1-1; D is ambiguous. Germline V gene data show CDR1 as GTSNPN and CDR2 as SVGIG (reference sequence). Trimming shortened V by 8 bases and J by 2 bases, and 9 bases separated the two germline ends. The CDR3 runs 11 residues. CDR3 amino acids: CALESNTEAFF. CDR3 bases: TGTGCCCTCGAATCCAACACTGAAGCTTTCTTT.

The chain is built from TRBV29-1 and TRBJ2-5; 9 bases map to TRBD2. Germline loops: CDR1 SQVTM, CDR2 ANQGSEA. V shed 4 bases and J 7 bases; nucleotides not matched to a gene: 10. The CDR3 length is 14 residues. In DNA form, the CDR3 reads TGCAGCGTTGCCGGGACTAGCCTCCCTGGGACCCAGTACTTC. Its protein product is CSVAGTSLPGTQYF.

The chain links TRBV15 to TRBJ2-3; unclear D gene. Germline V CDR1 and CDR2: LNHNV, YYDKDF (reference sequence). Trimming cost V 6 bases and J 2 bases, with 9 bases left between them. CDR3 length equals 13 residues. CDR3 DNA sequence: TGTGCCACCAGAGAAGTAATCACAGATACGCAGTATTTT. This codes for CATREVITDTQYF.

The chain is built from TRBV7-9 and TRBJ2-7; D is undetermined. This CDR3 contains 12 residues. V lost 2 bases and J 7 bases, leaving 9 bases between the germline ends. Per the germline V gene, CDR1 is SEHNR and CDR2 is FQNEAQ (reference sequence). The CDR3 DNA sequence: TGTGCCAGCAGCTTACCCGGGCGAGAGCAGTACTTC. Protein: CASSLPGREQYF.

The chain uses TRBV15 and TRBJ2-1; D is undetermined. V lost 1 base and J lost 8, with 15 bases in between. The CDR3 is made up of 15 amino acids. CDR1 and CDR2 from the germline V gene are LNHNV and YYDKDF (reference sequence). The CDR3, as DNA: TGTGCCACCAGCAGAGCCCCCGGGCGAGACCATGAGCAGTTCTTC. Translation: CATSRAPGRDHEQFF.